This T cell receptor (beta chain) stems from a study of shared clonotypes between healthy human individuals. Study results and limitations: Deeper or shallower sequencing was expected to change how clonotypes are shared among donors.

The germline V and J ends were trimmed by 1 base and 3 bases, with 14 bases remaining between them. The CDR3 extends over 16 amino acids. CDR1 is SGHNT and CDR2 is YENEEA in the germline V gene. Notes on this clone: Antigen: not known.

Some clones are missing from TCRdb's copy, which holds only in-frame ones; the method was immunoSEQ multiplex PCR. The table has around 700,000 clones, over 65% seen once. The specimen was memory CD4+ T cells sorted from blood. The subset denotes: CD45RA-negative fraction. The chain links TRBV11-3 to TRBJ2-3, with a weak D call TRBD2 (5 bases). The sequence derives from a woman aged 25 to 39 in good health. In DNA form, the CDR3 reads TGTGCCAGCAGCTTAGCGCGGCTCGGGGATACAGATACGCAGTATTTT. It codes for CASSLARLGDTDTQYF.